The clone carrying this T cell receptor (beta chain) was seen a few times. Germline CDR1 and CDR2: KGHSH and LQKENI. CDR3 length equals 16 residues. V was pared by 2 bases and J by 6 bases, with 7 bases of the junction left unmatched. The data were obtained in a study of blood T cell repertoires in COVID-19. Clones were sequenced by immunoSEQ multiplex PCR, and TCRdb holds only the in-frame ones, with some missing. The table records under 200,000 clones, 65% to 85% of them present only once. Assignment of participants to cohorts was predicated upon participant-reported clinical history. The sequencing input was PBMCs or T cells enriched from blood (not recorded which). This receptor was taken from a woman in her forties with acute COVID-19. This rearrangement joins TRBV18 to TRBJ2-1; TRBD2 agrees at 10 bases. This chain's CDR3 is CASSPGGGLAFNEQFF. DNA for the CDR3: TGTGCCAGCTCACCAGGAGGGGGACTAGCGTTCAATGAGCAGTTCTTC. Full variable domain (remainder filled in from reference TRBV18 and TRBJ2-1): NAGVMQNPRHLVRRRGQEARLRCSPMKGHSHVYWYRQLPEEGLKFMVYLQKENIIDESGMPKERFSAEFPKEGPSILRIQQVVRGDSAAYFCASSPGGGLAFNEQFFGPGTRLTVL.